This is a list of T cell receptor beta chains from one sample in a study of blood T cell repertoires in COVID-19. The table came from immunoSEQ multiplex PCR; TCRdb's copy has only in-frame clones and leaves some out. The sample includes 150,000 to 250,000 clones, roughly four fifths of them seen just once. Sequencing was carried out using PBMCs or T cells enriched from blood (not recorded which). Receptors originate from a man aged 35-49 years who had recovered from COVID-19. The conserved cysteine and the conserved F or W are not part of the CDR3 here. Each record gives: J gene, clone size, D gene, V gene, CDR3 protein. D genes are given only for firm matches. Expanded clones get a size class; other rows say once, few or many, or leave the size out.

J: TRBJ2-5; size: -; D: -; V: TRBV15; CDR3: ATSRVDGETQY
J: TRBJ2-1; size: -; D: -; V: TRBV19; CDR3: ASSVSGRYNEQF
J: TRBJ2-1; size: -; D: -; V: TRBV2; CDR3: ASSAPGVASYNEQF
J: TRBJ2-7; size: -; D: TRBD2; V: TRBV7-9; CDR3: ASSSYGTSGMTYEQY
J: TRBJ2-1; size: -; D: TRBD2; V: TRBV7-6; CDR3: ASSLGRAGGNEQF
J: TRBJ1-5; size: -; D: -; V: TRBV28; CDR3: ASSIRVPRGNQPQH
J: TRBJ2-1; size: -; D: -; V: TRBV5-4; CDR3: ASSFGTGDEQF
J: TRBJ2-3; size: -; D: TRBD1; V: TRBV25-1; CDR3: ASSARDRGNVLDTQY
J: TRBJ1-2; size: -; D: -; V: TRBV28; CDR3: ASSPAAVSLTFYGYT
J: TRBJ2-2; size: -; D: TRBD2; V: TRBV10-2; CDR3: ASRGQAGGGTGELF
J: TRBJ1-1; size: -; D: -; V: TRBV7-9; CDR3: ASSSTGTEAF
J: TRBJ2-7; size: few; D: TRBD1; V: TRBV19; CDR3: ASSIRRTGGYEQY
J: TRBJ2-7; size: -; D: -; V: TRBV30; CDR3: AWSVWGRGIIYEQY
J: TRBJ2-7; size: -; D: TRBD1; V: TRBV10-1; CDR3: ASSSGTGFGGSYEQY
J: TRBJ2-7; size: -; D: -; V: TRBV7-6; CDR3: ASSLARQGLPEQY
J: TRBJ2-4; size: -; D: -; V: TRBV3-1/TRBV3-2; CDR3: ASSSVGLAKNIQY